The entry below describes one TCR beta chain. This record belongs to a study of blood T cell repertoires in COVID-19. Some clones are missing from TCRdb's copy, which holds only in-frame ones; the method was immunoSEQ multiplex PCR. This sample has hundreds of thousands of clones, with nearly 90% found just once. The length of the CDR3 is 16 residues. V was clipped by 7 bases and J by 0 bases, with 15 bases between them. The germline gives CDR1 MNHNY, CDR2 SVGAGI (reference sequence). This TCR was recovered from a man younger than 35 with active or convalescent COVID-19. V gene TRBV6-6 combines with J gene TRBJ1-4; D is unresolved. Specimen: peripheral blood. CDR3 region: CASKPRAPATNEKLFF. The DNA for the CDR3 is TGTGCCAGCAAACCGCGGGCTCCTGCAACTAATGAAAAACTGTTTTTT.